A selection of T cell receptor beta chains follows, all from one sample in a study of early T cells in non-severe SARS-CoV-2 infection. Using its own MiXCR run on the 5' RACE reads, TCRdb lists one record per CDR3 protein. This table has more than 90,000 distinct CDR3 sequences, less than 15% appearing once. The sample was whole blood. These receptors all stem from an adult who was a healthcare worker with PCR-confirmed SARS-CoV-2 infection or an uninfected control (not recorded which). Each CDR3 is given with its conserved first and last residue. The order of the fields is V gene, J gene, clone size, CDR3 protein. Clone size is not always given. Where it is, it says once, few, many or a class for expanded clones.

TRBV27	TRBJ1-5	many	CASSLSEGRHQPQHF
TRBV3-1	TRBJ2-3	.	CASSPPRGGEGDTQYF
TRBV2	TRBJ2-2	many	CASSAIRGGSYGDGELFF
TRBV12-3/TRBV12-4	TRBJ2-7	few	CASSNTGQGSEQYF
TRBV7-9	TRBJ1-6	many	CASSGRENSPLHF
TRBV6-5	TRBJ1-6	.	CASSPLGQRNSPLHF
TRBV4-1	TRBJ1-4	few	CASSQGWGDEKLFF
TRBV19	TRBJ2-7	.	CASSIVPAGTYEQYF
TRBV20-1	TRBJ2-5	.	CSARRTRSGETQYF
TRBV15	TRBJ1-5	few	CATSRDRQPQHF
TRBV7-8	TRBJ2-1	many	CASSPGELAGGPNEQFF